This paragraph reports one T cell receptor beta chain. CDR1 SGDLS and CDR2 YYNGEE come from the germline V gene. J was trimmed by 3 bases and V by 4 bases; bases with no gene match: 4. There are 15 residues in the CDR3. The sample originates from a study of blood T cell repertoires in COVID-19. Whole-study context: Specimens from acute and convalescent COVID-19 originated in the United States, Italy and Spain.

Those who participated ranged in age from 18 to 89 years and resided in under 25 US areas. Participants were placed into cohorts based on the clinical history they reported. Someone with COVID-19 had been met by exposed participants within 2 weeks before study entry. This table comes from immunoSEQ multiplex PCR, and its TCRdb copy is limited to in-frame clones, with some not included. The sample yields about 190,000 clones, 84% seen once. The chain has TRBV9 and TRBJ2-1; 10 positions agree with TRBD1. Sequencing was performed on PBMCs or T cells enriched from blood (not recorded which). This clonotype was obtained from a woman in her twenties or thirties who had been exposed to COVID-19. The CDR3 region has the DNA TGTGCCAGCAGCCCCCGGACAGGGGGCTACAATGAGCAGTTCTTC. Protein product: CASSPRTGGYNEQFF. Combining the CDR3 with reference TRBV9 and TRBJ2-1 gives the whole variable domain DSGVTQTPKHLITATGQRVTLRCSPRSGDLSVYWYQQSLDQGLQFLIQYYNGEERAKGNILERFSAQQFPDLHSELNLSSLELGDSALYFCASSPRTGGYNEQFFGPGTRLTVL.